In its sample, the clone carrying this T cell receptor (beta chain) was seen a few times. The J segment lost 7 bases and the V segment lost 6 bases, leaving 6 bases of the junction unmatched. The CDR3 spans 14 residues. Per the germline V gene, CDR1 is SGHVS and CDR2 is FQNEAQ. The data were taken from a study of control samples from healthy donors and cancer patients. Sequenced by immunoSEQ multiplex PCR; TCRdb stores in-frame clones only, minus some. Counted here are 150,000 to 200,000 clones, around 87% occurring once; the ten biggest clones make up 1.3% to 1.5%. The source material was blood. J is TRBJ1-6 and V is TRBV7-8; 7 bases fit TRBD1. This TCR came from a woman in her fifties or sixties in good health. The CDR3 spells CASRQGVENSPLHF. CDR3 bases: TGTGCCAGCAGGCAGGGGGTTGAGAATTCACCCCTCCACTTT.